The next 11 T cell receptor beta chains were all read from a single sample in a study of cytomegalovirus exposure and HLA in healthy donors. PCR used 60 Vbeta primers and 13 Jbeta primers. Profiling relied on immunoSEQ multiplex PCR, and the TCRdb table lists in-frame clones only, not all of them. The data show about 160,000 clones, about 88% seen once. Sequencing used PBMCs. The receptors originated from a man aged 18 to 30 in good health and CMV-seropositive.

The chain recombines TRBV4-3 with TRBJ1-2; perhaps TRBD1 as D (5 bases). There are 14 residues in the CDR3. The V and J ends lost 3 bases and 12 bases respectively, with 20 bases between them. Germline CDR1 reads LGHNA; CDR2 reads YSLEER. The DNA of the CDR3 is TGCGCCAGCAGCCAGGTCTTAGCAGGGCGCGGAAACACCTTC. This gives the protein CASSQVLAGRGNTF.

A note on this clone: At one end the junction does not follow the germline gene, possibly because of a read error. V gene TRBV30 combines with J gene TRBJ2-6; D is possibly TRBD1 (6 bases). This CDR3 has 18 amino acids. The germline V gene has CDR1 GTSNPN and CDR2 SVGIG (reference sequence). CDR3 bases: TGTGCCTGCCCCCCGCGGCAGGGGTTTTCCTCTGGGGCCAACGGCCTGACTTTC. Protein: CACPPRQGFSSGANGLTF.

V and J are TRBV7-9 and TRBJ1-1, with 7 bases fitting TRBD1. V shed 6 bases, J shed 8 bases, and the junction held 6 bases outside the gene matches. Germline CDR1 and CDR2: SEHNR and FQNEAQ (reference sequence). This CDR3 is built from 12 residues. In DNA, the CDR3 is TGTGCCAGCAGGGAACCGGGACAGGAAGCTTTCTTT. Protein product: CASREPGQEAFF. Based on the CDR3 plus reference TRBV7-9 and TRBJ1-1, the full variable domain is DTGVSQNPRHKITKRGQNVTFRCDPISEHNRLYWYRQTLGQGPEFLTYFQNEAQLEKSRLLSDRFSAERPKGSFSTLEIQRTEQGDSAMYLCASREPGQEAFFGQGTRLTVV.

This chain links TRBV30 with TRBJ1-5, with 8 bases that match TRBD1. With 5 bases clipped from V and 2 bases from J, the junction kept 5 bases outside the gene matches. The CDR3 runs 14 residues. Germline CDR1 is GTSNPN and CDR2 is SVGIG (reference sequence). The CDR3: CAWSDRDGNQPQHF. As DNA, the CDR3 is TGTGCCTGGTCGGACAGGGATGGCAATCAGCCCCAGCATTTT.

This chain joins TRBV5-1 and TRBJ2-1; weak D call: TRBD2 (5 bases). The CDR3 loop spans 14 amino acids. Germline V CDR1 and CDR2: SGHRS, YFSETQ. The germline V and J ends were trimmed by 0 bases and 6 bases, with 10 bases remaining between them. The CDR3 nucleotides are TGCGCCAGCAGCTTGGTTCTAGCCTCCAATGAGCAGTTCTTC. Protein: CASSLVLASNEQFF.

This rearrangement joins TRBV4-3 to TRBJ2-5, with 8 bases lining up with TRBD1. The better agreement between TRBJ2-7 and the DNA end casts doubt on the J call. The CDR3 totals 13 residues. Germline assignment: CDR1 LGHNA and CDR2 YSLEER. The CDR3 DNA reads TGCGCCAGCAGCCACGGACAGGGTTACGAGCAGTACTTC. Translating it yields CASSHGQGYEQYF.

V usage is TRBV5-4 and J usage is TRBJ2-7, with 7 bases lining up with TRBD1. Trimming took 5 bases from V and 5 from J; bases not matched to a gene: 10. This CDR3 is built from 14 residues. Germline V gene data show CDR1 as SGHNT and CDR2 as YYREEE (reference sequence). The CDR3 nucleotides read TGTGCCAGCAGTCCTGCAGGGGGATCCCACGAGCAGTACTTC. Its protein is CASSPAGGSHEQYF.

V gene TRBV25-1 combines with J gene TRBJ1-2; 7 bases match TRBD1. The germline gives CDR1 MGHDK, CDR2 SYGVNS. J was trimmed by 8 bases and V by 3 bases; bases with no gene match: 12. This CDR3 is 15 amino acids long. CDR3 amino acids: CASSDPGTAREGYTF. In DNA, the CDR3 is TGTGCCAGCAGTGATCCCGGGACAGCAAGGGAGGGCTACACCTTC.

This rearrangement joins TRBV7-9 to TRBJ2-7; 7 positions agree with TRBD1. Looked up from germline, CDR1 is SEHNR and CDR2 is FQNEAQ (reference sequence). This CDR3 has 16 residues. V was clipped by 0 bases and J by 0 bases; unmatched bases: 5. CDR3 in amino acids: CASSLAGTVSSYEQYF. CDR3 nucleotide sequence: TGTGCCAGCAGCTTAGCCGGGACAGTGAGCTCCTACGAGCAGTACTTC.

The V and J genes are TRBV19 and TRBJ1-3; a possible D gene is TRBD1 (6 bases). The germline V and J ends were trimmed by 4 bases and 0 bases, with 16 bases remaining between them. This CDR3 comprises 17 residues. Germline CDR1 reads LNHDA; CDR2 reads SQIVND (reference sequence). CDR3 amino acids: CASSTRPGHSSGNTIYF. The DNA for the CDR3 is TGTGCCAGTAGTACCAGGCCGGGACACAGCTCTGGAAACACCATATATTTT. The complete variable domain, with remaining parts taken from reference TRBV19 and TRBJ1-3, reads DGGITQSPKYLFRKEGQNVTLSCEQNLNHDAMYWYRQDPGQGLRLIYYSQIVNDFQKGDIAEGYSVSREKKESFPLTVTSAQKNPTAFYLCASSTRPGHSSGNTIYFGEGSWLTVV.

In its sample, this clone was seen once. V is TRBV11-2 and J is TRBJ1-1, with D possibly being TRBD1 (5 bases). V lost 4 bases to trimming and J lost 5 bases, with 11 bases between them. CDR1 is SGHAT, CDR2 FQNNGV, per germline. The CDR3 is 13 residues long. CDR3 bases: TGTGCCAGCAGCTCCTCGGGGGGAACTGAAGCTTTCTTT. Its protein product is CASSSSGGTEAFF.